This T cell receptor (beta chain) was captured in a study of T cells in Graves' hyperthyroidism and ophthalmopathy. Using RNA transcripts as the source, TCR beta CDR3 regions were amplified. In the first-round RT-PCR of the TCR CDR3, the HTBI primer set was used. TCRdb re-called the multiplex PCR reads through MiXCR, storing one row per CDR3 protein. The table has about 710,000 distinct CDR3 sequences, roughly 17% seen once; the top ten hold around 8.1%. This clonotype was recorded at least ten times. Germline V lookup: CDR1 SNHLY, CDR2 FYNNEI. The CDR3 loop spans 13 amino acids. With 6 bases removed from V and 8 bases from J, the gap between germline ends came to 14 bases.

The sequenced material came from blood. This clonotype was obtained from a man in his late teens or twenties with Graves' hyperthyroidism. This chain uses TRBV2 with TRBJ2-1; D is uncertain. The CDR3 reads CASRTDLIDEQFF. In DNA form, the CDR3 reads TGTGCCAGCAGAACCGACCTAATCGATGAGCAGTTCTTC.